This passage covers 24 T cell receptor beta chains from one sample sequenced in a study of CD8 T cells in ankylosing spondylitis. TCRdb re-analysed the 5' RACE reads in MiXCR, keeping a single row per CDR3 protein. The profile shows under 400,000 distinct CDR3 sequences, approximately 10% of them singletons. The sequenced material came from blood, either unsorted or a sorted T cell fraction (not recorded which). Every receptor here comes from a female donor with ankylosing spondylitis or in good health (not recorded which).

This chain joins TRBV14 and TRBJ2-4, with D uncertain. Trimming shortened V by 2 bases and J by 9 bases, and 8 bases separated the two germline ends. The CDR3 loop spans 12 amino acids. Germline CDR1 is SGHDN and CDR2 is FVKESK. For the CDR3, the DNA is TGTGCCAGCAGCCAATTTCGTGGCATTCAGTACTTC. Translation: CASSQFRGIQYF.

This clonotype was seen repeatedly, ten times or more. The chain joins TRBV28 to TRBJ2-7; unclear D gene. The germline V gene encodes CDR1 MDHEN and CDR2 SYDVKM. This CDR3 contains 11 residues. With 5 bases removed from V and 6 bases from J, the gap between germline ends came to 8 bases. The CDR3 DNA sequence: TGTGCCAGCAGTACCCCCCGCGAGCAGTACTTC. Translated: CASSTPREQYF.

In this sample, this clonotype turned up a few times. The CDR3 nucleotides read TGTGCCAGCAGCCCGACCGGGACAGGGGTTATGAACACTGAAGCTTTCTTT. Residues: CASSPTGTGVMNTEAFF. The chain joins TRBV3-1 to TRBJ1-1; 10 bases are a match to TRBD1. This CDR3 spans 17 amino acids. CDR1 LGHDT and CDR2 YNNKEL come from the germline V gene (reference sequence). V was pared by 4 bases and J by 0 bases, with 8 bases of the junction left unmatched.

This clonotype has ten or more counts. The chain recombines TRBV11-2 with TRBJ2-3, with D tentatively TRBD1 or TRBD2 (6 bases each). The length of the CDR3 is 16 residues. The germline CDR1 and CDR2 sequences are SGHAT and FQNNGV. The germline V and J ends were trimmed by 2 bases and 0 bases, with 12 bases remaining between them. In DNA, the CDR3 is TGTGCCAGCAGCTTATGGGGGGCGTCGAGCACAGATACGCAGTATTTT. It encodes CASSLWGASSTDTQYF.

This clonotype was counted many times. This rearrangement joins TRBV4-1 to TRBJ2-7; 9 positions agree with TRBD1. The CDR3 is 15 residues long. The germline V gene has CDR1 MGHRA and CDR2 YSYEKL. The ends lost 5 bases at V and 3 bases at J; junction bases unmatched: 8. The chain's CDR3 is CASSDSGTGRYEQYF. The CDR3 DNA reads TGCGCCAGCAGCGATTCCGGGACAGGGCGCTACGAGCAGTACTTC.

This clonotype occurred many times. The V call is TRBV20-1, the J call TRBJ2-3; D possibly corresponds to TRBD1 (5 bases). The CDR3 length is 13 residues. CDR1 and CDR2 from the germline V gene are DFQATT and SNEGSKA (reference sequence). The V and J ends lost 0 bases and 4 bases respectively, with 8 bases between them. DNA for the CDR3: TGCAGTGCTAGAGAAGACAGAGCAGATACGCAGTATTTT. Protein sequence: CSAREDRADTQYF.

Many counts were recorded for this clonotype. J is TRBJ1-2 and V is TRBV7-6; 9 bases line up with TRBD1. CDR1 and CDR2 from the germline V gene are SGHVS and FNYEAQ. Trimming removed 4 bases from V and 8 bases from J; junction bases left unmatched: 11. The CDR3 consists of 15 residues. This chain's CDR3 is CASSSTTGGAEGYTF. Written as DNA, the CDR3 is TGTGCCAGCAGCTCGACTACAGGGGGCGCAGAGGGCTACACCTTC.

Ten or more counts support this clonotype. This chain uses TRBV6-2 or TRBV6-3 with TRBJ2-1, with TRBD1 matching 11 bases. CDR1 and CDR2 from the germline V gene are MNHEY and SVGEGT. The junction had 14 bases not matched to a gene; V was cut back by 2 bases and J by 11 bases. The CDR3 length is 17 residues. The CDR3 spells CASSYPIPGQGVGKQFF. The DNA for the CDR3 is TGTGCCAGCAGTTACCCTATACCGGGACAGGGGGTTGGGAAGCAGTTCTTC.

This clonotype was found many times. The chain recombines TRBV12-3 or TRBV12-4 with TRBJ2-1; 9 bases align to TRBD2. J lost 7 bases, V lost 3 bases, and 4 bases had no gene match. The CDR3 length is 14 residues. CDR3 amino acids: CASSLGLATNEQFF. The CDR3, as DNA: TGTGCCAGCAGTTTGGGACTAGCCACAAATGAGCAGTTCTTC.

J is TRBJ2-7 and V is TRBV7-9, with TRBD1 matching 7 bases. The CDR3 runs to 14 residues. V trimming: 6 bases; J trimming: 5 bases; junction bases outside the gene matches: 10. Germline lookup yields CDR1 SEHNR and CDR2 FQNEAQ (reference sequence). The CDR3 here is CASRAGTENHEQYF. Written as DNA, the CDR3 is TGTGCCAGCAGGGCCGGGACAGAGAACCACGAGCAGTACTTC.

This clonotype was seen at least ten times. This chain connects TRBV12-3 or TRBV12-4 to TRBJ1-5; D unresolved. The CDR3 is 14 residues long. The V gene lost 3 bases and the J gene lost 5 bases, with 11 bases spanning the gap. In DNA, the CDR3 is TGTGCCAGCAGTTTCGCCGGAGGCGATCAGCCCCAGCATTTT. It is translated as CASSFAGGDQPQHF.

Many counts were recorded for this clonotype. This rearrangement joins TRBV5-1 to TRBJ2-2; 8 nucleotides agree with TRBD1. Trimming removed 6 bases from V and 3 bases from J; junction bases left unmatched: 4. Germline V gene lookup returns CDR1 SGHRS and CDR2 YFSETQ. The CDR3 is 14 amino acids. CDR3 nucleotides: TGCGCCAGCACCGGACAGGGATACACCGGGGAGCTGTTTTTT. As protein: CASTGQGYTGELFF. Full variable domain (outside the CDR3, taken from reference TRBV5-1 and TRBJ2-2): KAGVTQTPRYLIKTRGQQVTLSCSPISGHRSVSWYQQTPGQGLQFLFEYFSETQRNKGNFPGRFSGRQFSNSRSEMNVSTLELGDSALYLCASTGQGYTGELFFGEGSRLTVL.

In nucleotides, the CDR3 is TGTGCCAGCAGCCACCTCCGGGGCCCGCAATGGGCCCAGCATTTT. Residues: CASSHLRGPQWAQHF. The rearrangement joins TRBV12-3 or TRBV12-4 to TRBJ1-5; possibly TRBD1 for D (5 bases). Trimming removed 6 bases at V and 11 bases at J, with 23 bases between. The length of the CDR3 is 15 residues.

This clonotype came up many times. V usage is TRBV5-1 and J usage is TRBJ2-1; 10 bases are shared with TRBD2. Per the germline V gene, CDR1 is SGHRS and CDR2 is YFSETQ. V lost 2 bases, J lost 4 bases, and 12 bases stayed unmatched. This CDR3 is 18 amino acids long. The CDR3 DNA reads as TGCGCCAGCAGCTTAGAAGCGGGGGGGCAAATTAAGTACAATGAGCAGTTCTTC. Translated, it gives CASSLEAGGQIKYNEQFF. Full variable domain (missing parts from reference TRBV5-1 and TRBJ2-1): KAGVTQTPRYLIKTRGQQVTLSCSPISGHRSVSWYQQTPGQGLQFLFEYFSETQRNKGNFPGRFSGRQFSNSRSEMNVSTLELGDSALYLCASSLEAGGQIKYNEQFFGPGTRLTVL.

This clonotype was detected only a few times. The genes are TRBV7-9 and TRBJ2-3, with D perhaps TRBD1 (5 bases). This CDR3 is 15 amino acids long. With 4 bases removed from V and 2 bases from J, the gap between germline ends came to 13 bases. CDR1 is SEHNR, CDR2 FQNEAQ, per germline (reference sequence). CDR3 sequence reads: CASSSNRLPTDTQYF. Written as DNA, the CDR3 is TGTGCCAGCAGCTCAAACAGGTTACCCACAGATACGCAGTATTTT.

The V gene is TRBV29-1, the J gene TRBJ2-5; 7 nucleotides agree with TRBD1. CDR1 and CDR2 from the germline V gene are SQVTM and ANQGSEA. V was pared by 5 bases and J by 2 bases, with 2 bases of the junction left unmatched. There are 12 residues in the CDR3. CDR3: CSVRQGQETQYF. The CDR3 DNA sequence: TGCAGCGTTAGACAGGGACAAGAGACCCAGTACTTC.

This clonotype was observed many times. The chain links TRBV5-1 to TRBJ2-5; unclear D gene. V lost 2 bases, J lost 6 bases, and 17 bases lay in between. The germline V gene has CDR1 SGHRS and CDR2 YFSETQ. The CDR3 spans 15 residues. CDR3 amino acids: CASSLLTRWNQTQYF. The CDR3 nucleotides read TGCGCCAGCAGCTTACTGACAAGGTGGAACCAGACCCAGTACTTC.

This CDR3 is CASSGESGGTEAFF. For the CDR3, the DNA is TGCGCCAGCAGCGGTGAATCAGGGGGCACTGAAGCTTTCTTT. The chain carries TRBV5-1 and TRBJ1-1; TRBD1 aligns across 7 bases. After removal of 4 bases from V and 4 bases from J, the junction contained 7 bases not matched to a gene. Germline loops: CDR1 SGHRS, CDR2 YFSETQ. CDR3 size: 14 residues.

The sample holds many counts of this clonotype. The chain recombines TRBV28 with TRBJ2-7; D gene uncertain. The CDR3 runs to 13 residues. CDR1 is MDHEN, CDR2 SYDVKM, per germline. Trimming shortened V by 8 bases and J by 5 bases, and 16 bases separated the two germline ends. The CDR3 nucleotides are TGTGCCAGCCATAGGGCTGAACGGCACGAGCAGTACTTC. It codes for CASHRAERHEQYF.

The CDR3 loop reads CASSFSDRGLTNTEAFF. CDR3 DNA: TGTGCCAGCAGTTTCTCGGACAGGGGGCTTACGAACACTGAAGCTTTCTTT. V gene TRBV6-5 combines with J gene TRBJ1-1; 11 bases align to TRBD1. This CDR3 is built from 17 residues. CDR1 MNHEY and CDR2 SVGAGI come from the germline V gene. The junction had 8 bases not matched to a gene; V was cut back by 4 bases and J by 1 base.

This clonotype was seen more than once but under ten times. V is TRBV20-1 and J is TRBJ2-3; the match to TRBD2 covers 16 bases. Germline V gene data show CDR1 as DFQATT and CDR2 as SNEGSKA (reference sequence). Unmatched junction bases numbered 6, after V lost 1 base and J lost 2 bases. The CDR3 is 18 residues long. This CDR3 is CSARAPGLAGGPTDTQYF. In DNA, the CDR3 is TGCAGTGCTAGAGCTCCGGGACTAGCGGGAGGGCCCACAGATACGCAGTATTTT.

This clonotype was recorded many times. The chain links TRBV6-1 to TRBJ1-5; perhaps TRBD1 as D (6 bases). In germline, CDR1 is MNHNS, CDR2 SASEGT. The CDR3 runs 17 residues. Trimming removed 6 bases from V and 2 bases from J, with 20 bases in between. CDR3 sequence (DNA): TGTGCCAGCAGGCTTTTTGCGCCGACAGGTGGCAATCAGCCCCAGCATTTT. It translates to CASRLFAPTGGNQPQHF.

This clonotype was picked up a small number of times. The chain employs TRBV10-3 and TRBJ2-5; tentative D call: TRBD1 (6 bases). Trimming stripped 10 bases from V and 2 bases from J, with 17 bases between. The CDR3 covers 14 residues. CDR1 is ENHRY, CDR2 SYGVKD, per germline. The CDR3 DNA reads as TGTGCCACCCAGGGGCGCAGTGCGCAAGAGACCCAGTACTTC. Amino acids: CATQGRSAQETQYF.

This clonotype was seen at least ten times. V gene TRBV4-2 combines with J gene TRBJ2-3, with 9 bases aligning to TRBD2. The CDR3 totals 15 residues. V was clipped by 4 bases and J by 6 bases; unmatched bases: 8. CDR1 LGHNA and CDR2 YNFKEQ come from the germline V gene. CDR3 nucleotides: TGTGCCAGCAGCCTCGGGGGCGGGAGGGAGGATACGCAGTATTTT. As protein: CASSLGGGREDTQYF.